These 20 T cell receptor beta chains originate from one sample sequenced in a study of tumor-infiltrating lymphocytes in primary liver carcinoma. Co-extraction of RNA and DNA was performed on about 20-32 mg of unsorted bulk tissue. The template, around 520 ng total RNA, yielded TCR beta cDNA made with a constant-region primer. It was through three nested multiplex PCR rounds of slightly modified ARM-PCR that TCR beta libraries arose. The first two PCR rounds, nine to ten cycles each, used TRBV1-TRBV30 forward primers and a C-beta reverse primer. MiXCR, run by TCRdb on the multiplex PCR reads, gives a single entry per CDR3 protein. Among some 190,000 distinct CDR3 sequences listed, 85% were seen once. Material: tumor tissue from primary liver carcinoma. The source is a man between 35 and 55 years old with primary liver carcinoma and hepatitis B virus infection.

A word on this clonotype: Being one base from a much bigger clone, this may be a read error. Here the CDR3 reads CASSAAAEAETQYF. DNA of the CDR3: TGCGCCAGCAGCGCAGCGGCGGAAGCTGAGACCCAGTACTTC. V and J are TRBV4-1 and TRBJ2-5; TRBD2 is a possible D gene (5 bases). The CDR3 has 14 residues. The V and J ends lost 5 bases and 5 bases respectively, with 15 bases between them. Germline V lookup: CDR1 MGHRA, CDR2 YSYEKL.

In the case of this clonotype: Since the CDR3 does not end with the conserved phenylalanine or tryptophan, this likely comes from a read error. The chain uses TRBV20-1 and TRBJ2-4; no definite D call. Germline V gene data show CDR1 as DFQATT and CDR2 as SNEGSKA (reference sequence). V was trimmed by 5 bases and J by 0 bases, leaving 14 bases between them. This CDR3 comprises 15 residues. The CDR3: CSARADPIAKNIQYM. The CDR3 DNA reads TGCAGTGCTCGAGCAGACCCGATAGCCAAAAACATTCAGTACATG.

For this clonotype: As the CDR3 is not closed by the conserved phenylalanine or tryptophan, this likely results from a read error. The chain joins TRBV4-3 to TRBJ2-7; maybe TRBD2 (7 bases). Germline CDR1 and CDR2: LGHNA and YSLEER. The CDR3 spans 15 residues. Here the CDR3 DNA reads TGCCCCAGCAGCCAAGGTAGGGGGGCGGGAGACGAGCAGTACTCC. Translated, it gives CPSSQGRGAGDEQYS.

On this clonotype: Its ends do not fully match the called genes, so a read error is possible. The genes are TRBV11-2 and TRBJ1-1; the D is unclear. The CDR3 extends over 14 amino acids. Germline V gene lookup returns CDR1 SGHAT and CDR2 FQNNGV. Here the CDR3 DNA reads TGTGCCAGTAGCCTTGGACGGCTGAACATTGAAGCTTTCTTT. It is translated as CASSLGRLNIEAFF.

In its sample, this clonotype was seen once. The chain combines TRBV4-1 with TRBJ2-1; 7 positions agree with TRBD1. This CDR3 is built from 15 residues. After removal of 4 bases from V and 4 bases from J, the junction contained 7 bases not matched to a gene. Germline V lookup: CDR1 MGHRA, CDR2 YSYEKL. As DNA, the CDR3 is TGCGCCAGCAGCCTTGGTGCGACAGGGTACAATGAGCAGTTCTTC. Its translation: CASSLGATGYNEQFF.

Points on this clonotype: The CDR3 end shows no conserved phenylalanine or tryptophan, and so a read error is likely. The chain has TRBV29-1 and TRBJ1-1, with a weak D call TRBD1 (6 bases). The CDR3 loop spans 14 amino acids. CDR1 is SQVTM, CDR2 ANQGSEA, per germline. Trimming stripped 5 bases from V and 7 bases from J, with 20 bases between. CDR3 DNA: TGCAGCGTTCTACTCCTCCAGGGGATGAGTGAAGCTTTCTAT. It is translated as CSVLLLQGMSEAFY.

The chain couples TRBV29-1 to TRBJ2-7; D might be TRBD1 or TRBD2, each matching 5 bases. Germline CDR1 and CDR2: SQVTM and ANQGSEA. The CDR3 loop spans 16 amino acids. CDR3 region: CTLMTPGTGIPYEQYF. DNA for the CDR3: TGCACCCTCATGACACCTGGGACCGGCATTCCCTACGAGCAGTACTTC.

A few counts support this clonotype. The CDR3, as DNA: TGTGCCAGCACCCGCCGGGGCTCCTACGAGCAGTACTTC. This codes for CASTRRGSYEQYF. V usage is TRBV7-2 and J usage is TRBJ2-7, with D maybe TRBD2 (5 bases). Germline V gives CDR1 SGHTA, CDR2 FQGNSA. This CDR3 is 13 amino acids long. Trimming stripped 7 bases from V and 0 bases from J, with 10 bases between.

A note on this clonotype: A read error may explain this, as a much larger clone is one base away. The rearrangement joins TRBV7-9 to TRBJ2-3; D is possibly TRBD2 (5 bases). Germline V CDR1 and CDR2: SEHNR, FQNEAQ (reference sequence). V lost 3 bases and J 6 bases, leaving 13 bases between the germline ends. The CDR3 has 14 amino acids. In nucleotides, the CDR3 is TGTGCCAGCAGCTTTGTGTGGAGGACCGATACGCAGTATTTT. Translated: CASSFVWRTDTQYF.

With regard to this clonotype: At one end the junction does not follow the germline gene, possibly because of a read error. The gene calls are TRBV14 and TRBJ2-1; D remains unclear. In germline, CDR1 is SGHDN, CDR2 FVKESK. This CDR3 comprises 14 residues. This CDR3 reads CASIQDWVYNEQFF. In DNA form, the CDR3 reads TGTGCCAGCATCCAAGATTGGGTATACAATGAGCAGTTCTTC.

Details on this clonotype: The junction does not match germline at one end; this may be a read error. V is TRBV11-2 and J is TRBJ2-7, with TRBD1 identical over 9 bases. CDR1 SGHAT and CDR2 FQNNGV come from the germline V gene. The CDR3 consists of 15 residues. The CDR3 spells CANSLQWTGENKQYF. CDR3 DNA sequence: TGTGCCAACAGCTTACAATGGACAGGGGAAAACAAGCAGTACTTC.

V is TRBV11-1 and J is TRBJ2-1, with D possibly TRBD2 on 6 matching bases. The length of the CDR3 is 16 residues. Germline V CDR1 and CDR2: SGHAT, FQDESV (reference sequence). Trimming stripped 2 bases from V and 3 bases from J, with 14 bases between. Written as DNA, the CDR3 is TGTGCCAGCAGCTTAACGAAGAAGGGAGGCTACAATGAGCAGTTCTTC. It codes for CASSLTKKGGYNEQFF.

Worth noting for this clonotype: Its ends do not fully match the called genes, so a read error is possible. This rearrangement joins TRBV14 to TRBJ2-6; maybe TRBD1 (5 bases). The germline gives CDR1 SGHDN, CDR2 FVKESK. The CDR3 runs 15 residues. The CDR3 DNA follows: TGTGCCAGCAGCCAAGGCGCAGGTGGGGCCAACGTCCCGACTTTC. It is translated as CASSQGAGGANVPTF.

To note about this clonotype: An end of the junction differs from the germline gene, which may be a read error. The V and J genes are TRBV12-3 or TRBV12-4 and TRBJ1-3; no reliable D call. This CDR3 is built from 12 residues. CDR3 loop: CSRRTTGNTIYF. As DNA, the CDR3 is TGTTCCAGAAGGACGACTGGAAACACCATATATTTT.

Remarks on this clonotype: At one end the junction does not follow the germline gene, possibly because of a read error. The chain links TRBV6-1 to TRBJ1-1; 9 bases map to TRBD1. This CDR3 region has 12 residues. In germline, CDR1 is MNHNS, CDR2 SASEGT. CDR3 DNA: TGTACCAGTGGGACAGGGTGGACTGAAGCTTTCTTT. Protein product: CTSGTGWTEAFF.

V usage is TRBV12-3 or TRBV12-4 and J usage is TRBJ2-2; a weak D match, TRBD2 (5 bases). CDR3 length equals 18 residues. The CDR3 coding sequence is TGTGCTAGGAGCTTCCCCACGGGGAGCTTAGCGAACACCGGGGAGCTGTTTTTT. It codes for CARSFPTGSLANTGELFF.

The chain recombines TRBV24-1 with TRBJ1-2; D is uncertain. Germline V gene data show CDR1 as KGHDR and CDR2 as SFDVKD. The CDR3 has 13 residues. CDR3 region: CVTSPSEQNGYTF. The CDR3 region has the DNA TGTGTCACAAGTCCCTCGGAACAGAACGGCTACACCTTC.

On this clonotype: Without the conserved terminal phenylalanine or tryptophan, this CDR3 likely stems from a read error. Because the CDR3's place on the DNA is in doubt, the DNA is left out and the CDR3 is given as listed by TCRdb. The chain uses TRBV9 and TRBJ2-7; TRBD1 is the table's D call and was not checked against the DNA. Per the germline V gene, CDR1 is SGDLS and CDR2 is YYNGEE. The CDR3 has 15 residues if both end residues are counted. CDR3 region: CASSPRQGWAYEQYL.

Remarks on this clonotype: A read error is likely, as this CDR3 ends without the conserved phenylalanine or tryptophan. The chain joins TRBV11-3 to TRBJ2-1; D is uncertain. The germline CDR1 and CDR2 sequences are SGHNT and YENEEA. The CDR3 has 12 residues. The CDR3 bases are TGTGCCATCAACTTAAATGCCAATGGGCAGTTCCTC. Protein product: CAINLNANGQFL.

Worth noting for this clonotype: Since the CDR3 does not end with the conserved phenylalanine or tryptophan, this likely comes from a read error. The chain links TRBV5-6 to TRBJ2-5, with D possibly matching TRBD2 (5 bases). This CDR3 region has 14 residues. CDR1 SGHDT and CDR2 YYEEEE come from the germline V gene. The V gene lost 0 bases and the J gene lost 6 bases, with 12 bases spanning the gap. CDR3 DNA: TGTGCCAGCAGCTTGGAGGCTAGCCTAAAGACCCAGTACTCC. Protein sequence: CASSLEASLKTQYS.